These 14 T cell receptor beta chains were sequenced from one sample in a study of cytomegalovirus exposure and HLA in healthy donors. Primers included in the PCR were 60 Vbeta and 13 Jbeta primers. Assay: immunoSEQ multiplex PCR; the TCRdb copy retains only in-frame clones and omits some. Of 200,000 to 250,000 clones listed, around 80% were seen once; the top ten hold approximately 3.8%. The sample comprised PBMCs. The receptor set was obtained from a male donor in good health and CMV-seronegative.

The V and J genes are TRBV5-1 and TRBJ2-7; D ambiguous. Trimming took 0 bases from V and 0 from J, leaving 7 bases between them. Looked up from germline, CDR1 is SGHRS and CDR2 is YFSETQ. The CDR3 has 14 amino acids. In nucleotides, the CDR3 is TGCGCCAGCAGCTTGGATCGGTACTCCTACGAGCAGTACTTC. It translates to CASSLDRYSYEQYF.

The V call is TRBV6-4, the J call TRBJ1-6; perhaps TRBD1 as D (5 bases). From germline, CDR1 is MRHNA and CDR2 SNTAGT. The CDR3 runs to 15 residues. Trimming removed 0 bases from V and 6 bases from J, with 9 bases in between. CDR3 bases: TGTGCCAGCAGTGACTCCGGGGGTTTTAATTCACCCCTCCACTTT. Translating it yields CASSDSGGFNSPLHF.

The rearrangement uses TRBV10-1 and TRBJ2-2; TRBD2 agrees at 10 bases. The V gene end was trimmed by 5 bases and the J gene end by 2 bases; junction bases not matched to a gene: 5. CDR1 and CDR2 (germline): WNHNN, SYGVQD (reference sequence). This CDR3 is built from 16 residues. In nucleotides, the CDR3 is TGCGCCAGCAGTCCGAGCGGGAGGGCCAACACCGGGGAGCTGTTTTTT. The encoded protein is CASSPSGRANTGELFF.

This rearrangement joins TRBV7-3 to TRBJ2-7; D possibly corresponds to TRBD1 (6 bases). The CDR3 is 13 residues long. V lost 1 base, J lost 5 bases, and 9 bases lay in between. Germline CDR1 is SGHTA and CDR2 is FQGTGA. CDR3 sequence (DNA): TGTGCCAGCAGCTTAATTGGGGGCCACGAGCAGTACTTC. It is translated as CASSLIGGHEQYF.

This sequence joins TRBV18 and TRBJ1-2, with TRBD1 identical over 8 bases. The CDR3 has 14 amino acids. After removal of 6 bases from V and 2 bases from J, the junction contained 5 bases not matched to a gene. The germline V gene encodes CDR1 KGHSH and CDR2 LQKENI. The CDR3 spells CASSGQGLNYGYTF. As DNA, the CDR3 is TGTGCCAGCTCCGGACAGGGTTTGAACTATGGCTACACCTTC.

The gene calls are TRBV27 and TRBJ2-7; TRBD1 matches at 9 bases. The length of the CDR3 is 14 residues. Looked up from germline, CDR1 is MNHEY and CDR2 is SMNVEV (reference sequence). Germline trimming cut 4 bases from V and 5 bases from J; bases unmatched to any gene: 6. The CDR3 sequence is CASSSGTGYDEQYF. For the CDR3, the DNA is TGTGCCAGCAGTTCCGGGACAGGGTATGACGAGCAGTACTTC.

This chain uses TRBV6-5 with TRBJ2-5, with a tentative D call TRBD2 (6 bases). Deletions cut 6 bases from V and 1 base from J, with 6 bases between. This CDR3 region has 12 residues. Germline V gives CDR1 MNHEY, CDR2 SVGAGI. The CDR3 nucleotides read TGTGCCAGCAGGGGAGGCCAAGAGACCCAGTACTTC. It is translated as CASRGGQETQYF.

This clone was recorded only once. V and J are TRBV19 and TRBJ2-2; 9 nucleotides line up with TRBD2. J gave up 5 bases and V 7 bases, and 5 bases lay outside the gene matches. Germline assignment: CDR1 LNHDA and CDR2 SQIVND (reference sequence). The CDR3 has 14 amino acids. The CDR3 here is CASTRREGTGELFF. Written as DNA, the CDR3 is TGTGCCAGTACTCGGCGGGAGGGGACCGGGGAGCTGTTTTTT.

This chain joins TRBV28 and TRBJ2-5; D perhaps matches TRBD1 (6 bases). Trimming left V 5 bases short and J 11 bases short, with 21 bases between. Germline V gene sequence: CDR1 MDHEN, CDR2 SYDVKM. The CDR3 runs to 14 residues. The CDR3 nucleotides are TGTGCCAGCAGTCTAAGACAGGAACTACGTTGGCAGTACTTC. It is translated as CASSLRQELRWQYF.

This clone was counted only a few times. The V call is TRBV11-3, the J call TRBJ2-1, with 8 bases identical to TRBD1. Germline CDR1 reads SGHNT; CDR2 reads YENEEA. V was pared by 5 bases and J by 5 bases, with 8 bases of the junction left unmatched. The CDR3 runs 15 residues. This CDR3 reads CASSTRQGPNNEQFF. The CDR3 region has the DNA TGTGCCAGCAGCACTAGACAGGGGCCCAACAATGAGCAGTTCTTC.

The rearrangement joins TRBV30 to TRBJ1-1; D is uncertain. Germline CDR1 reads GTSNPN; CDR2 reads SVGIG (reference sequence). Trimming shortened V by 1 base and J by 5 bases, and 11 bases separated the two germline ends. There are 13 residues in the CDR3. The CDR3: CAWSGTGWTEAFF. The CDR3 nucleotides are TGTGCCTGGAGTGGGACGGGATGGACTGAAGCTTTCTTT.

V usage is TRBV5-4 and J usage is TRBJ2-2; D perhaps matches TRBD2 (5 bases). V gave up 2 bases and J gave up 2 bases, with 10 bases separating them. Germline V gene lookup returns CDR1 SGHNT and CDR2 YYREEE (reference sequence). The CDR3 totals 15 residues. CDR3 loop: CASSLRLANTGELFF. In DNA form, the CDR3 reads TGTGCCAGCAGCTTACGCCTAGCAAACACCGGGGAGCTGTTTTTT. Based on the CDR3 plus reference TRBV5-4 and TRBJ2-2, the full variable domain is ETGVTQSPTHLIKTRGQQVTLRCSSQSGHNTVSWYQQALGQGPQFIFQYYREEENGRGNFPPRFSGLQFPNYSSELNVNALELDDSALYLCASSLRLANTGELFFGEGSRLTVL.

The chain is built from TRBV18 and TRBJ2-1, with D perhaps TRBD2 (6 bases). In germline, CDR1 is KGHSH, CDR2 LQKENI. This CDR3 is 14 amino acids long. Trimming stripped 1 base from V and 7 bases from J, with 11 bases between. In DNA, the CDR3 is TGTGCCAGCTCACCACGACCCGGGGGAAATGAGCAGTTCTTC. As protein: CASSPRPGGNEQFF.

The chain links TRBV5-1 to TRBJ2-3, with D perhaps matching TRBD2 (6 bases). This CDR3 spans 13 amino acids. The ends were cut back, 5 bases at V and 4 bases at J, with 11 bases in the middle. Germline-derived CDR1 and CDR2 are SGHRS and YFSETQ. This CDR3 reads CASSPWGADTQYF. The DNA for the CDR3 is TGCGCCAGCAGTCCCTGGGGGGCAGATACGCAGTATTTT. The full variable domain, rest sourced from reference TRBV5-1 and TRBJ2-3, is KAGVTQTPRYLIKTRGQQVTLSCSPISGHRSVSWYQQTPGQGLQFLFEYFSETQRNKGNFPGRFSGRQFSNSRSEMNVSTLELGDSALYLCASSPWGADTQYFGPGTRLTVL.